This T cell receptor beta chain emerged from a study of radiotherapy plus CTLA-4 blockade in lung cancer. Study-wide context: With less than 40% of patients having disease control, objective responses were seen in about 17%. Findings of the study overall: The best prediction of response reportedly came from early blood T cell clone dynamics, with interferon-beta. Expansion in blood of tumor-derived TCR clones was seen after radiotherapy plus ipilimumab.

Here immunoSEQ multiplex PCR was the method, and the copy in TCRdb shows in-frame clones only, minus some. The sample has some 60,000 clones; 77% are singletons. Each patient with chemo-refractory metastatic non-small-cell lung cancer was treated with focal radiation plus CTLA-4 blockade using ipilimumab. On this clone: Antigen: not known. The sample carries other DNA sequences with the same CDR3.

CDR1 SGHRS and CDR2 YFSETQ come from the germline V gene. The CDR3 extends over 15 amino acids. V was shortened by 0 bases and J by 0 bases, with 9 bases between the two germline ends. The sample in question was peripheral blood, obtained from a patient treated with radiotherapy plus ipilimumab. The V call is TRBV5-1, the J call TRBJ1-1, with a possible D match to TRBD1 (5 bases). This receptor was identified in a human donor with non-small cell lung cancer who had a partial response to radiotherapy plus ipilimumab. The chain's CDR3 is CASSLVGQVNTEAFF. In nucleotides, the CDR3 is TGCGCCAGCAGCTTGGTGGGGCAGGTGAACACTGAAGCTTTCTTT.